A selection of T cell receptor beta chains follows, all from one sample in a study of Graves' ophthalmopathy and Graves' hyperthyroidism. Each CDR3 protein is one row after TCRdb ran MiXCR on the multiplex PCR reads. This table has roughly 400,000 distinct CDR3 sequences, 17% appearing once. Sequences were obtained from peripheral blood. These receptors all come from an adult woman with stable Graves' hyperthyroidism. CDR3s include the opening cysteine and the closing phenylalanine or tryptophan. The D gene is left open where the match is weak. Clone size is given for some rows only: seen once, a few or many times, or a class if the clone is expanded.

V gene	clone size	J gene	D gene	CDR3 protein	CDR3 DNA
TRBV5-1	-	TRBJ2-6	TRBD1	CASSWDRAPGANVLTF	TGCGCCAGCAGCTGGGACAGGGCCCCCGGGGCCAACGTCCTGACTTTC
TRBV20-1	many	TRBJ2-2	-	CSARFRGLGGELFF	TGCAGTGCTAGATTCCGGGGCCTAGGCGGGGAGCTGTTTTTT
TRBV6-1	many	TRBJ2-4	-	CASRSLLAKNIQYF	TGTGCCAGCAGAAGTTTGCTAGCCAAAAACATTCAGTACTTC
TRBV28	many	TRBJ1-1	-	CASSFWLDGNTEAFF	TGTGCCAGCAGTTTCTGGCTTGATGGGAACACTGAAGCTTTCTTT
TRBV6-1	many	TRBJ2-5	TRBD2	CASSELLAGGETQYF	TGTGCCAGCAGTGAACTACTAGCGGGAGGAGAGACCCAGTACTTC
TRBV7-9	many	TRBJ2-4	-	CASSLGDIAKNIKYF	TGTGCCAGCAGCTTAGGTGATATAGCCAAAAACATTAAGTACTTC
TRBV7-3	many	TRBJ2-3	TRBD1	CASSSTGAGTDTQYF	TGTGCCAGCAGCTCGACAGGGGCTGGCACAGATACGCAGTATTTT
TRBV6-1	many	TRBJ2-4	TRBD2	CASRTPGLGNIQYF	TGTGCCAGCAGAACACCGGGACTAGGGAACATTCAGTACTTC
TRBV12-3/TRBV12-4	many	TRBJ1-5	TRBD1	CASRRGQDGAQPQHF	TGTGCCAGCAGACGAGGACAGGACGGGGCTCAGCCCCAGCATTTT
TRBV28	many	TRBJ2-2	-	CASSQPLGGSGRQDGELFF	TGTGCCAGCAGCCAACCTCTGGGGGGCTCGGGACGGCAGGACGGGGAGCTGTTTTTT
TRBV7-7	many	TRBJ2-2	TRBD1	CASSQDRGHTGELFF	TGTGCTAGCAGCCAGGACAGGGGGCACACCGGGGAGCTGTTTTTT
TRBV11-1	many	TRBJ2-7	-	CASSLGPGRRTYEQYF	TGTGCCAGCAGCTTAGGACCCGGACGACGGACCTACGAGCAGTACTTC
TRBV6-5	many	TRBJ1-1	-	CASSYMRSHEAFF	TGTGCCAGCAGTTACATGAGGAGCCATGAAGCTTTCTTT
TRBV28	many	TRBJ2-7	-	CASSFTPSAGYEQYF	TGTGCCAGCAGTTTCACTCCCTCGGCGGGCTACGAGCAGTACTTC
TRBV6-2/TRBV6-3	many	TRBJ1-5	-	CASIAAHSNQPQHF	TGTGCCAGCATCGCGGCTCATAGCAATCAGCCCCAGCATTTT
TRBV7-2	many	TRBJ2-7	-	CASSLAQTVYEQYF	TGTGCCAGCAGCTTAGCCCAGACAGTTTACGAGCAGTACTTC
TRBV12-3/TRBV12-4	many	TRBJ1-1	-	CASSFARNTEAFF	TGTGCCAGCAGCTTCGCTCGGAACACTGAAGCTTTCTTT
TRBV27	-	TRBJ2-7	-	CASSPSPGRQNYEQYF	TGTGCCAGCAGTCCCTCCCCGGGCCGCCAGAACTACGAGCAGTACTTC
TRBV20-1	many	TRBJ2-7	-	CSARDVREQYF	TGCAGTGCTAGAGATGTCCGGGAGCAGTACTTC
TRBV28	many	TRBJ2-2	TRBD2	CASSSWTSGTGELFF	TGTGCCAGCAGTTCTTGGACTAGCGGCACCGGGGAGCTGTTTTTT
TRBV20-1	many	TRBJ2-7	TRBD1	CSARDLGQANYEQYF	TGCAGTGCTAGAGACCTGGGACAGGCAAACTACGAGCAGTACTTC
TRBV27	many	TRBJ2-5	-	CASSPLAGRVEETQYF	TGTGCCAGCAGTCCCCTGGCGGGCAGGGTGGAAGAGACCCAGTACTTC
TRBV6-1	-	TRBJ1-2	-	CASSWGPRAGYTF	TGTGCCAGCAGCTGGGGACCGAGGGCTGGCTACACCTTC
TRBV28	many	TRBJ2-7	-	CASSWTEHYEQYF	TGTGCCAGCAGTTGGACAGAGCACTACGAGCAGTACTTC
TRBV12-3/TRBV12-4	many	TRBJ1-5	-	CASKEGDNQPQHF	TGTGCCAGCAAAGAGGGGGACAATCAGCCCCAGCATTTT
TRBV28	many	TRBJ2-7	-	CASSQPTSYEQYF	TGTGCCAGCAGCCAACCAACAAGCTACGAGCAGTACTTC
TRBV19	many	TRBJ1-1	-	CASSKGQNFEAFF	TGTGCCAGTAGCAAGGGGCAGAACTTTGAAGCTTTCTTT
TRBV10-3	many	TRBJ1-5	TRBD1	CAISTQGALSQPQHF	TGTGCCATCAGTACTCAGGGGGCACTCAGTCAGCCCCAGCATTTT
TRBV19	many	TRBJ2-7	TRBD1	CASSRDRGYEQYF	TGTGCCAGTTCTCGGGACAGGGGCTACGAGCAGTACTTC
TRBV12-3/TRBV12-4	many	TRBJ1-2	-	CASSSPRDPYGYTF	TGTGCCAGCAGTTCCCCCAGGGATCCCTATGGCTACACCTTC
TRBV29-1	many	TRBJ1-2	-	CSVDFADGYTF	TGCAGCGTTGATTTCGCGGATGGCTACACCTTC
TRBV7-2	many	TRBJ2-2	-	CASRLGGNTGELFF	TGTGCCAGCAGACTCGGGGGGAACACCGGGGAGCTGTTTTTT
TRBV12-3/TRBV12-4	-	TRBJ2-7	TRBD1	CASRPSGQGVHEQYF	TGTGCCAGCAGGCCATCGGGACAGGGGGTCCACGAGCAGTACTTC
TRBV29-1	many	TRBJ1-2	-	CSVEAGPNYGYTF	TGCAGCGTTGAGGCAGGCCCTAACTATGGCTACACCTTC
TRBV6-5	few	TRBJ1-2	-	CASSYGDYGYTF	TGTGCCAGCAGTTATGGGGACTATGGCTACACCTTC
TRBV6-5	many	TRBJ1-1	-	CASSYGRLNTEAFF	TGTGCCAGCAGTTACGGCAGATTGAACACTGAAGCTTTCTTT
TRBV7-8	-	TRBJ2-5	-	CASSLKARRQETQYF	TGTGCCAGCAGCTTAAAGGCAAGGCGACAAGAGACCCAGTACTTC
TRBV11-2	-	TRBJ1-5	-	CASTLTGPYSNQPQHF	TGTGCCAGCACCCTTACGGGCCCTTATAGCAATCAGCCCCAGCATTTT
TRBV12-3/TRBV12-4	many	TRBJ2-7	-	CASSLLSGNYEQYF	TGTGCCAGCAGTTTACTCTCGGGGAACTACGAGCAGTACTTC
TRBV19	many	TRBJ1-1	-	CATREGVTEAFF	TGTGCCACTAGGGAGGGCGTCACTGAAGCTTTCTTT
TRBV28	many	TRBJ1-1	-	CASSPGGHMNTEAFF	TGTGCCAGCAGTCCCGGCGGACACATGAACACTGAAGCTTTCTTT
TRBV28	many	TRBJ1-3	-	CASSPPASSSGNTIYF	TGTGCCAGCAGTCCGCCGGCTTCCAGCTCTGGAAACACCATATATTTT
TRBV12-3/TRBV12-4	many	TRBJ2-2	TRBD2	CASSDGTSGIGELFF	TGTGCCAGCAGTGACGGGACTAGCGGGATCGGGGAGCTGTTTTTT
TRBV12-3/TRBV12-4	many	TRBJ2-5	TRBD2	CASSPPGLAGDVETQYF	TGTGCCAGCAGTCCCCCCGGGCTAGCGGGAGATGTGGAGACCCAGTACTTC
TRBV28	many	TRBJ2-7	TRBD2	CASSLLGLGRETLSEQYF	TGTGCCAGCAGTTTGTTAGGCTTGGGGCGGGAGACCCTTAGCGAGCAGTACTTC
TRBV5-4	-	TRBJ1-1	-	CASSPMGWTEAFF	TGTGCCAGCAGCCCAATGGGATGGACTGAAGCTTTCTTT
TRBV7-9	many	TRBJ2-7	-	CASTKTAHEQYF	TGTGCCAGCACGAAGACAGCCCACGAGCAGTACTTC
TRBV4-3	many	TRBJ1-3	-	CASSQVSGNTIYF	TGCGCCAGCAGCCAAGTCTCTGGAAACACCATATATTTT
TRBV6-5	many	TRBJ2-4	TRBD2	CASSYMLAEAPIKYF	TGTGCCAGCAGTTATATGCTAGCGGAAGCCCCTATTAAGTACTTC
TRBV11-1	-	TRBJ1-3	TRBD1	CASSIQQGALLSGNTIYF	TGTGCCAGCAGCATTCAACAGGGGGCCCTACTCTCTGGAAACACCATATATTTT
TRBV19	many	TRBJ1-5	-	CATNTGPGQSNQPQHF	TGTGCCACCAACACAGGGCCGGGGCAAAGCAATCAGCCCCAGCATTTT